The next 16 T cell receptor beta chains were all read from a single sample in a study of CXCR3-negative and CXCR3-positive naive CD8 T cells. It was by 5' RACE with UMI labels that the TRB cDNA libraries were prepared. TCRdb derives one entry per CDR3 protein from the 5' RACE reads, leaving out DNA. The table gives about 42,000 distinct CDR3 sequences; the top ten clones make up 2% to 2.5% of it. Sequenced sample: naive CXCR3- CD8+ T cells from blood. Subset in this sample: CD45RO-CCR7+CD27+CD95- naive CD8+ T cells lacking CXCR3 (TNR3-). These receptors originate from a human donor in good health. Some clones in this sample may be carry-over from other donors' samples.

The chain uses TRBV3-1 and TRBJ2-2; TCRdb's D call, TRBD2, is unchecked because there is no DNA. The CDR3 is 14 amino acids. CDR1 is LGHDT, CDR2 YNNKEL, per germline (reference sequence). CDR3 sequence: CASSISSNTGELFF.

The CDR3: CASSYSLPHRGYNQPQHF. The gene calls are TRBV6-2 or TRBV6-3 and TRBJ1-5; as DNA is missing, the TRBD1 call by TCRdb cannot be tested. The CDR3 sequence is 18 residues long. In germline, CDR1 is MNHEY, CDR2 SVGEGT.

The chain couples TRBV12-3 or TRBV12-4 to TRBJ2-7; TCRdb reports TRBD1, a call that lacks DNA to check it against. This CDR3 is built from 14 residues. CDR3 region: CASSPASLSYEQYF.

The chain combines TRBV4-1 with TRBJ1-1; TCRdb indicates TRBD1, and absent DNA this call remains unverified. Germline values: CDR1 MGHRA, CDR2 YSYEKL. The CDR3 runs to 17 residues. CDR3 sequence reads: CASSQETDRGWGTEAFF.

This chain's CDR3 is CASSHGQGVTDTQYF. The chain is built from TRBV6-5 and TRBJ2-3; TCRdb designates TRBD1, a call that cannot be tested without DNA. Germline V gene data show CDR1 as MNHEY and CDR2 as SVGAGI. There are 15 residues in the CDR3.

The J gene is TRBJ2-2, the V gene TRBV28; TCRdb designates TRBD1, a call that cannot be tested without DNA. The CDR3 has 16 residues. In germline, CDR1 is MDHEN, CDR2 SYDVKM. CDR3 sequence: CASSSTGTGYTGELFF.

The rearrangement joins TRBV29-1 to TRBJ1-1. The CDR3 runs 11 residues. Germline assignment: CDR1 SQVTM and CDR2 ANQGSEA. CDR3: CSVSRETEAFF.

This rearrangement joins TRBV20-1 to TRBJ2-7; TCRdb indicates TRBD1, and absent DNA this call remains unverified. The V gene's germline CDR1 is DFQATT and CDR2 SNEGSKA (reference sequence). This CDR3 region has 13 residues. CDR3 amino acids: CSARDRATYEQYF.

The rearrangement uses TRBV18 and TRBJ2-2; no DNA is available, so the TRBD1 call from TCRdb remains unchecked. CDR1 KGHSH and CDR2 LQKENI come from the germline V gene. The CDR3 contains 17 residues. CDR3 region: CASSLLWTAANTGELFF.

The V gene is TRBV11-2, the J gene TRBJ2-3; TCRdb's D call, TRBD1, is unchecked because there is no DNA. In germline, CDR1 is SGHAT, CDR2 FQNNGV. The CDR3 runs 15 residues. The CDR3 protein is CASSLTGRNTDTQYF.

The rearrangement links TRBV18 to TRBJ2-1. The CDR3 spans 13 residues. From germline, CDR1 is KGHSH and CDR2 LQKENI. The CDR3: CASSPDGYNEQFF. Together with reference TRBV18 and TRBJ2-1, the CDR3 gives the full variable domain: NAGVMQNPRHLVRRRGQEARLRCSPMKGHSHVYWYRQLPEEGLKFMVYLQKENIIDESGMPKERFSAEFPKEGPSILRIQQVVRGDSAAYFCASSPDGYNEQFFGPGTRLTVL.

J is TRBJ2-3 and V is TRBV10-3; there is no DNA to check the TCRdb D call of TRBD1. The CDR3 spans 15 residues. In germline, CDR1 is ENHRY, CDR2 SYGVKD. The CDR3: CAIRGSPGFTDTQYF.

The chain is built from TRBV12-3 or TRBV12-4 and TRBJ2-1. The CDR3 spans 12 residues. CDR3 in amino acids: CASSLSTNEQFF.

CDR3 region: CASGWIRGEQFF. The chain is built from TRBV12-3 or TRBV12-4 and TRBJ2-1. This CDR3 spans 12 amino acids.

The chain joins TRBV6-5 to TRBJ2-7. Germline assignment: CDR1 MNHEY and CDR2 SVGAGI. CDR3 length: 12 amino acids. The CDR3 reads CATHGPADEQYF.

This rearrangement joins TRBV11-2 to TRBJ2-2; checking the TCRdb D call of TRBD2 is not possible without DNA. Germline-derived CDR1 and CDR2 are SGHAT and FQNNGV. The CDR3 totals 16 residues. CDR3 loop: CASSAGTSEPTGELFF.